The 8 T cell receptor beta chains below come from one sample, sequenced in a study of T cells in Graves' hyperthyroidism and ophthalmopathy. The source material, RNA transcripts, was used to amplify TCR beta CDR3 regions. TCR CDR3 underwent first-round RT-PCR with the HTBI primer set. TCRdb reprocessed the multiplex PCR reads via MiXCR and lists one record per CDR3 protein. The data hold a few hundred thousand distinct CDR3 sequences, with around 42% observed a single time. What was sequenced was peripheral blood or thyroid tissue (not recorded which). The origin of the receptors is a young woman with Graves' hyperthyroidism.

This clonotype was seen a few times. The J gene is TRBJ2-3, the V gene TRBV7-3; D possibly corresponds to TRBD2 (5 bases). Trimming shortened V by 5 bases and J by 4 bases, and 10 bases separated the two germline ends. Per the germline V gene, CDR1 is SGHTA and CDR2 is FQGTGA. The CDR3 runs to 13 residues. CDR3: CASSPQEADTQYF. The CDR3 nucleotides read TGTGCCAGCAGCCCCCAGGAGGCAGATACGCAGTATTTT.

Concerning this clonotype itself: A read error may be the cause here, since a much bigger clone is one base away. V gene TRBV19 combines with J gene TRBJ1-1; TRBD1 might be the D (5 bases). V lost 3 bases to trimming and J lost 3 bases, with 11 bases between them. Germline V gene sequence: CDR1 LNHDA, CDR2 SQIVND (reference sequence). The CDR3 is 14 residues long. The CDR3 sequence is CASSMGEGHTEAFF. The DNA of the CDR3 is TGTGCCAGTAGTATGGGGGAGGGACACACTGAAGCTTTCTTT. The full variable domain, completed using reference TRBV19 and TRBJ1-1, is DGGITQSPKYLFRKEGQNVTLSCEQNLNHDAMYWYRQDPGQGLRLIYYSQIVNDFQKGDIAEGYSVSREKKESFPLTVTSAQKNPTAFYLCASSMGEGHTEAFFGQGTRLTVV.

Many counts were recorded for this clonotype. V and J are TRBV2 and TRBJ2-3; D is ambiguous. V was shortened by 8 bases and J by 2 bases, with 5 bases between the two germline ends. Germline V gene sequence: CDR1 SNHLY, CDR2 FYNNEI. This CDR3 has 11 amino acids. In nucleotides, the CDR3 is TGTGCCAGCGTCTTCACAGATACGCAGTATTTT. This translates into CASVFTDTQYF.

This clonotype was seen many times. The chain uses TRBV27 and TRBJ1-1, with D maybe TRBD1 (6 bases). Germline CDR1 is MNHEY and CDR2 is SMNVEV (reference sequence). This CDR3 comprises 14 residues. V lost 4 bases and J 3 bases, leaving 12 bases between the germline ends. CDR3: CASSSQGRDTEAFF. CDR3 nucleotides: TGTGCCAGCAGTTCGCAGGGGCGGGACACTGAAGCTTTCTTT.

This clonotype was counted only a few times. The chain employs TRBV2 and TRBJ2-4; 8 positions agree with TRBD1. The CDR3 covers 14 residues. Germline trimming cut 9 bases from V and 3 bases from J; bases unmatched to any gene: 7. The germline V gene has CDR1 SNHLY and CDR2 FYNNEI. CDR3 protein: CARADRADKNIQYF. The CDR3 bases are TGTGCCAGGGCGGACAGGGCGGACAAAAACATTCAGTACTTC.

On this clonotype itself: The CDR3 does not end in the conserved phenylalanine or tryptophan, so this is likely a read error. Because the CDR3's place on the DNA is in doubt, the DNA is left out and the CDR3 is given as listed by TCRdb. This chain joins TRBV15 and TRBJ1-3. CDR1 is LNHNV, CDR2 YYDKDF, per germline (reference sequence). The CDR3 spans 8 residues, counting both ends. CDR3 sequence reads: CATGRDPT.

This clonotype came up many times. The rearrangement uses TRBV7-9 and TRBJ2-7; TRBD1 might be the D (6 bases). This CDR3 region has 14 residues. With 2 bases removed from V and 3 bases from J, the gap between germline ends came to 11 bases. Germline values: CDR1 SEHNR, CDR2 FQNEAQ (reference sequence). CDR3 in amino acids: CASSLLGQSYEQYF. The DNA of the CDR3 is TGTGCCAGCAGCTTATTGGGACAAAGCTACGAGCAGTACTTC.

Of note for this clonotype: A much larger clone is a single base away; this may be a read error. The chain recombines TRBV6-6 with TRBJ2-1; perhaps D is TRBD1 or TRBD2 (5 bases each). V was trimmed by 6 bases and J by 2 bases, leaving 14 bases between them. The germline gives CDR1 MNHNY, CDR2 SVGAGI (reference sequence). The CDR3 spans 15 residues. The CDR3 sequence: CASSSYGAPYNEQFF. DNA of the CDR3: TGTGCCAGCAGCTCATACGGGGCGCCCTACAATGAGCAGTTCTTC.